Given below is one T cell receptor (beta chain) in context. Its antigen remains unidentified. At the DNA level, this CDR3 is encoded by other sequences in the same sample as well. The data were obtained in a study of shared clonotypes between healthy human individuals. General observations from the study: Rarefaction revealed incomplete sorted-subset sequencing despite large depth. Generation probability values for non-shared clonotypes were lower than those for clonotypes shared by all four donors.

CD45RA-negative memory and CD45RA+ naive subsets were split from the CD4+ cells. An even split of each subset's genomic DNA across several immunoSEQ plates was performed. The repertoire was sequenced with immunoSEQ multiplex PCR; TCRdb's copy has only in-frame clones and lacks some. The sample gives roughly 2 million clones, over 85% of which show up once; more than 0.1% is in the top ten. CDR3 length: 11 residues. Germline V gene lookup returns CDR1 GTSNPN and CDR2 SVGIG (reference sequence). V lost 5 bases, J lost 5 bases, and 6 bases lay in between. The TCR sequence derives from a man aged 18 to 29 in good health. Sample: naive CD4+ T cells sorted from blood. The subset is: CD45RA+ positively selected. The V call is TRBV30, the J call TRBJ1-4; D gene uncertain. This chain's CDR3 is CAWSENEKLFF. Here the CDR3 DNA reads TGTGCCTGGTCGGAGAATGAAAAACTGTTTTTT.